This T cell receptor (beta chain) was identified during a study of T-cell memory formation after mild COVID-19. Turning to the study itself: TCR clustering was largely donor specific.

Points from the study as a whole: Contracting clones from day 15 to 85 had balanced CD4/CD8; later expanders favoured CD4+.

5'RACE primed at constant segments yielded TCR alpha and TCR beta cDNA libraries bearing sample barcodes and UMIs. TCRdb used MiXCR to reprocess the 5' RACE reads, holding one entry per CDR3 protein. The table lists 29,000 or so distinct CDR3 sequences, 9.5% to 15% of them singletons. This clonotype appeared many times. The antigen remains undetermined. The sequence derives from an adult woman who had mild COVID-19 (a few samples of this study predate the infection). Cell type and time point are not known. Sequenced input: PBMCs or a T cell subset sorted from them (not recorded which).

In nucleotides, the CDR3 is TGCGCCAGCAGCCAAGGCGCGGGGCCTAACTATGGCTACACCTTC. Its translation: CASSQGAGPNYGYTF. The rearrangement joins TRBV4-1 to TRBJ1-2; possibly TRBD1 for D (5 bases). The CDR3 loop spans 15 amino acids. Germline V CDR1 and CDR2: MGHRA, YSYEKL. Trimming left V 1 base short and J 0 bases short, with 9 bases between.